Included here is one T cell receptor (beta chain) sequence, with context. Antigen unknown. Healthy individuals of Caucasian origin from Russia, aged roughly 6 to 95, served as donors. A sample-barcoded 5' primer and a J-beta primer mix were used in a second PCR of roughly 7 to 11 cycles. All samples gave at least 2.5 million CDR3-containing paired-end reads. A single record per CDR3 protein comes from TCRdb applying MiXCR to the 5' RACE reads. Among roughly 1.5 million distinct CDR3 sequences listed, 35% to 45% were seen once. J was trimmed by 2 bases and V by 3 bases; bases with no gene match: 7. Germline V lookup: CDR1 SGDLS, CDR2 YYNGEE. The CDR3 has 16 residues. The data originate from a study of blood T cells in healthy people across ages. Study-level background: Template switching picked up about one barcoded beta molecule for each two T cells. Overall study results and limits: In long-lived donors, naive CD4+ cell counts and diversity exceeded those of aged donors.

The source is a woman under 30 in good health. The sequenced sample was blood. The chain combines TRBV9 with TRBJ2-7, with 11 positions matching TRBD2. CDR3 sequence (DNA): TGTGCCAGCAGCGCCACTAGCGGGGGCCAACCCTACGAGCAGTACTTC. Amino acid sequence: CASSATSGGQPYEQYF.